Included here is one T cell receptor beta chain sequence, with context. There is no known antigen for this receptor. The record has no base qualities; no much larger clone is one base away. The data stem from a study of radiotherapy plus CTLA-4 blockade in lung cancer listed by TCRdb under 2018. In terms of the full investigation: Among the enrolled patients, around 19% had an objective response, and 25% to 35% reached disease control. What the work shows at the level of the full study, not this receptor alone: TCR clones derived from tumors expanded in peripheral blood after treatment with radiotherapy and ipilimumab. Increased serum interferon-beta after radiation, together with early dynamic changes in blood T cell clones, were reported to be the strongest predictors of response.

In this study, focal radiation therapy paired with CTLA-4 blockade (ipilimumab) was tested in patients who had chemo-refractory metastatic non-small-cell lung cancer. Libraries were constructed by the immunoSEQ multiplex PCR assay. The table was pulled from immuneACCESS by TCRdb, which kept in-frame rearrangements only. Such tables lose some clones; where checked, under half of the loss comes from unresolved V genes, and the rest has no known cause. Counted in this sample were some 92,000 clones; around 83% of them appeared once. Jointly, the top ten make up 3% to 3.5% of the sample. The germline V gene (reference sequence) specifies SEHNR as CDR1 and FQNEAQ as CDR2. The germline ends are 10 bases apart after V is trimmed by 4 bases and J by 4 bases. CDR3 length: 13 amino acids, cysteine to phenylalanine. Only CDR3 DNA remains: 39 bases, in frame from the first base.

The TCR comes from a human donor with non-small cell lung cancer who had a partial response to radiotherapy plus ipilimumab. The sample consisted of peripheral blood, taken from a patient treated with radiotherapy plus ipilimumab. In this chain, TRBV7-9 is recombined with TRBJ1-1, with the D gene uncertain. The CDR3 region has the sequence CASSSSEGTEAFF. The nucleotides are TGTGCCAGCAGCTCTAGTGAGGGCACTGAAGCTTTCTTT.